Listed below are T cell receptor beta chains from one sample, sequenced in a study of T cell repertoires in cytomegalovirus infection. Their recognized antigens are unknown. In TCRdb, the reads were re-called with MiXCR into one record per CDR3 protein. Of 700,000 to 900,000 distinct CDR3 sequences in the sample, 25% to 35% were seen once. The sample was cultured CD8+ T cells from PBMCs, taken from culture after CMV antigen stimulation. These receptors were taken from a human donor in good health (CMV status not recorded). Some clones in this sample may be carry-over from other donors' samples. Each CDR3 is given with its conserved first and last residue. Fields, in order: clone size, D gene, V gene, J gene, CDR3 DNA, CDR3 protein. The D gene is left open where the match is weak. Only part of the rows carry a size: once, few, many, or a class if the clone is expanded.

few,.,TRBV7-9,TRBJ2-7,TGTGCCAGCAGCGGAACCGGGACAAGCTACGAGCAGTACTTC,CASSGTGTSYEQYF
.,.,TRBV29-1,TRBJ1-2,TGCAGCGTTGGGTGGCAGGGACGGTATGGCTACACCTTC,CSVGWQGRYGYTF
.,.,TRBV12-3/TRBV12-4,TRBJ1-4,TGTGCCAGCAGCCCACCGGGGCAGGGATTTGAAAAACTGTTTTTT,CASSPPGQGFEKLFF
.,.,TRBV7-9,TRBJ1-1,TGTGCCAGCAGCTTAGTCGGGAACACTGTAGCTTTCTTT,CASSLVGNTVAFF
.,.,TRBV7-3,TRBJ2-5,TGTGCCAGCAGTCCCCACGGGACCCCCCCGAAGACCCAGTACTTC,CASSPHGTPPKTQYF
many,.,TRBV12-3/TRBV12-4,TRBJ2-2,TGTGCCAGCAGTTTAGCGGGGCTGAACACCGGGGAGCTGTTTTTT,CASSLAGLNTGELFF
.,TRBD1,TRBV7-9,TRBJ2-1,TGTGCCAGCAGCCCGTGGGACAGGGGAAGGAATGAGCAGTTCTTC,CASSPWDRGRNEQFF
.,.,TRBV24-1,TRBJ2-1,TGTGCCACCAGTGATCCAGGGGATGGGACCTACAATGAGCAGTTCTTC,CATSDPGDGTYNEQFF
.,TRBD2,TRBV19,TRBJ2-1,TGTGCCAGTAGCAAGCACGGGGGGGATCCTCTTTACAATGAGCAGTTCTTC,CASSKHGGDPLYNEQFF
.,.,TRBV6-5,TRBJ1-5,TGTGCCAGCAGTTCCACTTGGGGTAGCAATCAGCCCCAGCATTTT,CASSSTWGSNQPQHF
.,.,TRBV20-1,TRBJ2-1,TGCAGTGTCGTTCCGATAGCGGACTACAATGAGCAGTTCTTC,CSVVPIADYNEQFF
.,.,TRBV2,TRBJ1-2,TGTGCCAGCAGTGAAGTCATGTTGAGAAACTATGGCTACACCTTC,CASSEVMLRNYGYTF
few,TRBD1,TRBV19,TRBJ1-1,TGTGCCAGCCACAATGACAGGGGAAACACTGAAGCTTTCTTT,CASHNDRGNTEAFF
.,.,TRBV9,TRBJ2-5,TGTGCCAGCAGCGTACAGGATACCCAAGAGACCCAGTACTTC,CASSVQDTQETQYF
.,.,TRBV7-6,TRBJ2-6,TGTGCCAGCAGCTCTGACAGAACTGGGGCCAACGTCCTGACTTTC,CASSSDRTGANVLTF
.,.,TRBV12-3/TRBV12-4,TRBJ2-2,TGTGCCAGCACCTACCCGTTGTCCGAGGGCGTGCTGTTTTTT,CASTYPLSEGVLFF
.,.,TRBV27,TRBJ1-5,TGTGCCAGCAGTTTAGCGGCGGCACATCTAATTGATCAGCCCCAGCATTTT,CASSLAAAHLIDQPQHF
.,TRBD2,TRBV6-5,TRBJ2-5,TGTGCCAGCAGTTACTCGGTCGGGGGGGCCACAGAGACCCAGTACTTC,CASSYSVGGATETQYF
.,TRBD1,TRBV6-6,TRBJ1-4,TGTGCCAGCAGTTACGCGCAGGGGGGCACTAATGAAAAACTGTTTTTT,CASSYAQGGTNEKLFF
few,.,TRBV24-1,TRBJ2-2,TGTGCCACCAGTGATTTATTCACCGGGGAGCTGTTTTTT,CATSDLFTGELFF
.,TRBD2,TRBV5-6,TRBJ2-1,TGTGCCAGCAGCTTGGGGGCTGATAGAGCGGGGGACTTCTTC,CASSLGADRAGDFF
.,.,TRBV14,TRBJ2-3,TGTGCCAGCAGCCAAGCGTCCGGGGATAGCGCAGATACGCAGTATTTT,CASSQASGDSADTQYF
.,TRBD2,TRBV5-5,TRBJ2-1,TGTGCCACCTCGGGGGGTATGATTAATGAGCAGTTCTTC,CATSGGMINEQFF
.,TRBD2,TRBV6-2/TRBV6-3,TRBJ2-1,TGTGCCAGCATCCACCAGCCTAGCGGGGGAGATGAGCAGTTCTTC,CASIHQPSGGDEQFF
few,.,TRBV4-1,TRBJ1-5,TGCGCCAGCAGCCAAGACCCGGGGATCAATCAGCCCCAGCATTTT,CASSQDPGINQPQHF
.,.,TRBV10-2,TRBJ1-3,TGCGCCAGCAGAGACGCCGGTTTCTCTGGAAACACCATATATTTT,CASRDAGFSGNTIYF
.,.,TRBV4-1,TRBJ1-4,TGCGCCAGCAGCCAAGATCTGAACAGTAATGAAAAACTGTTTTTT,CASSQDLNSNEKLFF
.,.,TRBV27,TRBJ2-2,TGTGCCAGCAGTTTATCGATGAACAGGGTGAGAGGGGAGCTGTTTTTT,CASSLSMNRVRGELFF